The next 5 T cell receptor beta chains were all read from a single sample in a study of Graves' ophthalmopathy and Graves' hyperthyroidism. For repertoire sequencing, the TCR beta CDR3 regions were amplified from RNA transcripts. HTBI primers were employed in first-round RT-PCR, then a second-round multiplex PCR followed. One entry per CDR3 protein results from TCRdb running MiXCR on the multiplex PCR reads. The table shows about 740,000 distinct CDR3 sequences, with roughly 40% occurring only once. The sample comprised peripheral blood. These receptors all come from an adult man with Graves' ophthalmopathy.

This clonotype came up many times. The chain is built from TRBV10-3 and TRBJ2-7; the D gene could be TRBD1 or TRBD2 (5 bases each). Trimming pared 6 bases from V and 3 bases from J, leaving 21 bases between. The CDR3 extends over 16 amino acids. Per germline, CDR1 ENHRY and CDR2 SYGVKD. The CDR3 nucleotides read TGTGCCATCAGCTACTCTGCCGGAATGGGGGTCTACGAGCAGTACTTC. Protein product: CAISYSAGMGVYEQYF.

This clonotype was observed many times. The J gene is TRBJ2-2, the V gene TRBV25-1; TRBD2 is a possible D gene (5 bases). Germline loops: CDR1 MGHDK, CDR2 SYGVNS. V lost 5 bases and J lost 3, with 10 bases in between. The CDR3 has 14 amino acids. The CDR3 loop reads CASSYSGDTGELFF. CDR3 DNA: TGTGCCAGCAGTTACAGCGGAGACACCGGGGAGCTGTTTTTT.

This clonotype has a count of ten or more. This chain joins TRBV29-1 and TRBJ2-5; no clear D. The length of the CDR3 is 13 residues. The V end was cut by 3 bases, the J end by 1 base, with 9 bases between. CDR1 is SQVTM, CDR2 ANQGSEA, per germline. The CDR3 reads CSVEQTAQETQYF. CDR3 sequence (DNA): TGCAGCGTTGAGCAAACAGCCCAAGAGACCCAGTACTTC.

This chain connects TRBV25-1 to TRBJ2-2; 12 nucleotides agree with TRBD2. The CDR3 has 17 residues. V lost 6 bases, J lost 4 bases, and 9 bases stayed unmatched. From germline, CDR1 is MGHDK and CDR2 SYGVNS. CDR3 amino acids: CASSQAATSGGTGELFF. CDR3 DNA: TGTGCCAGCAGCCAAGCCGCGACTAGCGGGGGCACCGGGGAGCTGTTTTTT.

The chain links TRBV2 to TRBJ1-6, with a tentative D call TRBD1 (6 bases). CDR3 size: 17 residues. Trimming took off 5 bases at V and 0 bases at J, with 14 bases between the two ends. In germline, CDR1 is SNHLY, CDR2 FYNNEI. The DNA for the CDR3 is TGTGCCAGCAGTCGTTCAGGGGCTAGCTCCTATAATTCACCCCTCCACTTT. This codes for CASSRSGASSYNSPLHF. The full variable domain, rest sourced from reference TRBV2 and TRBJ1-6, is EPEVTQTPSHQVTQMGQEVILRCVPISNHLYFYWYRQILGQKVEFLVSFYNNEISEKSEIFDDQFSVERPDGSNFTLKIRSTKLEDSAMYFCASSRSGASSYNSPLHFGNGTRLTVT.